One sample yielded the 13 T cell receptor beta chains listed below, sequenced in a study of cytomegalovirus exposure and HLA in healthy donors. A multiplex PCR was run with 60 Vbeta primers and 13 Jbeta primers. Clones were read by immunoSEQ multiplex PCR, and TCRdb kept only the in-frame ones, dropping some. Here the sample spans approximately 100,000 clones, around 10% being singletons. The sample was PBMCs. All receptors derive from a man between 50 and 59 years old in good health and CMV-seropositive.

V gene TRBV6-1 combines with J gene TRBJ1-5, with TRBD1 as a possible D gene (6 bases). Trimming took off 6 bases at V and 0 bases at J, with 12 bases between the two ends. The CDR3 runs to 15 residues. Per germline, CDR1 MNHNS and CDR2 SASEGT. As DNA, the CDR3 is TGTGCCAGCAGCTGGGGGGGGGCTAGCAATCAGCCCCAGCATTTT. This translates into CASSWGGASNQPQHF.

This clone came up a few times. This sequence joins TRBV19 and TRBJ2-3, with 9 bases matching TRBD2. V shed 7 bases and J 3 bases; nucleotides not matched to a gene: 5. Germline V gene sequence: CDR1 LNHDA, CDR2 SQIVND (reference sequence). The CDR3 is 14 residues long. CDR3 residues: CASNLAGWTDTQYF. The CDR3 DNA is TGTGCCAGTAACCTAGCGGGATGGACAGATACGCAGTATTTT. The full variable domain, completed using reference TRBV19 and TRBJ2-3, is DGGITQSPKYLFRKEGQNVTLSCEQNLNHDAMYWYRQDPGQGLRLIYYSQIVNDFQKGDIAEGYSVSREKKESFPLTVTSAQKNPTAFYLCASNLAGWTDTQYFGPGTRLTVL.

This clone was counted between two and nine times. The chain has TRBV14 and TRBJ2-5; TRBD2 matches 8 bases. CDR1 SGHDN and CDR2 FVKESK come from the germline V gene. With V trimmed by 3 bases and J by 3 bases, 9 bases remained unmatched. The CDR3 is made up of 16 amino acids. The CDR3 loop is CASSHKISGGEETQYF. The DNA for the CDR3 is TGTGCCAGCAGCCACAAGATATCGGGGGGGGAAGAGACCCAGTACTTC.

The V call is TRBV6-4, the J call TRBJ2-1, with D possibly TRBD2 on 5 matching bases. The germline gives CDR1 MRHNA, CDR2 SNTAGT. The CDR3 is 14 amino acids. V dropped 0 bases and J dropped 5 bases, with 8 bases sitting between them. The CDR3 DNA reads as TGTGCCAGCAGTGACTCGTGGAGGCACAATGAGCAGTTCTTC. Translation gives CASSDSWRHNEQFF.

This clone was found a few times. This chain uses TRBV19 with TRBJ2-3, with D maybe TRBD2 (5 bases). Germline V gene data show CDR1 as LNHDA and CDR2 as SQIVND (reference sequence). Between the trimmed V and J ends, which lost 3 bases and 4 bases, there was a span of 11 bases. The CDR3 loop spans 14 amino acids. CDR3 loop: CASSIEGVADTQYF. The CDR3 nucleotides are TGTGCCAGTAGTATCGAGGGTGTGGCAGATACGCAGTATTTT.

This clone was detected only a few times. The chain carries TRBV29-1 and TRBJ2-3; a weak D match, TRBD1 (7 bases). This CDR3 has 13 amino acids. Germline-derived CDR1 and CDR2 are SQVTM and ANQGSEA. For the CDR3, the DNA is TGCACCGTCCCCTTAGCGGACAGGGATACGCAGTATTTT. This codes for CTVPLADRDTQYF.

The sample holds a few counts of this clone. The rearrangement links TRBV5-1 to TRBJ2-7, with 10 bases aligning to TRBD2. V was pared by 3 bases and J by 0 bases, with 6 bases of the junction left unmatched. The CDR3 runs 16 residues. The V gene's germline CDR1 is SGHRS and CDR2 YFSETQ. The CDR3 reads CASSSGPSGSSYEQYF. CDR3 in DNA: TGCGCCAGCAGCTCTGGACCTAGCGGGAGCTCCTACGAGCAGTACTTC.

To note about this clone: This same CDR3 is encoded by further DNA sequences in the sample. V gene TRBV30 combines with J gene TRBJ2-4; 7 bases are a match to TRBD2. With V trimmed by 2 bases and J by 0 bases, 7 bases remained unmatched. The CDR3 runs 16 residues. Germline V gene data show CDR1 as GTSNPN and CDR2 as SVGIG (reference sequence). DNA for the CDR3: TGTGCCTGGAGTACCTGGGAGGGCCTAGCCAAAAACATTCAGTACTTC. Its protein product is CAWSTWEGLAKNIQYF. Combining the CDR3 with reference TRBV30 and TRBJ2-4 gives the whole variable domain SQTIHQWPATLVQPVGSPLSLECTVEGTSNPNLYWYRQAAGRGLQLLFYSVGIGQISSEVPQNLSASRPQDRQFILSSKKLLLSDSGFYLCAWSTWEGLAKNIQYFGAGTRLSVL.

This clone came up a few times. The genes are TRBV28 and TRBJ2-7; 10 nucleotides agree with TRBD2. This CDR3 has 15 amino acids. V dropped 1 base and J dropped 7; count of bases not matched to a gene: 7. CDR1 is MDHEN, CDR2 SYDVKM, per germline. Written as DNA, the CDR3 is TGTGCCAGCAGTTTATATGCTAGCGGGAGAAATGAGCAGTACTTC. This translates into CASSLYASGRNEQYF.

J is TRBJ2-3 and V is TRBV28; 10 nucleotides line up with TRBD2. The germline V gene has CDR1 MDHEN and CDR2 SYDVKM. This CDR3 comprises 18 residues. The J segment lost 2 bases and the V segment lost 5 bases, leaving 13 bases of the junction unmatched. CDR3 residues: CASSDPSGLAGATDTQYF. The DNA of the CDR3 is TGTGCCAGCAGTGACCCCTCCGGGCTAGCGGGAGCCACAGATACGCAGTATTTT.

V and J are TRBV28 and TRBJ1-1; no reliable D call. Trimming shortened V by 6 bases and J by 1 base, and 6 bases separated the two germline ends. Germline CDR1 reads MDHEN; CDR2 reads SYDVKM. CDR3 length: 12 amino acids. Here the CDR3 reads CASSQKNTEAFF. Written as DNA, the CDR3 is TGTGCCAGCAGCCAAAAGAACACTGAAGCTTTCTTT.

V gene TRBV27 combines with J gene TRBJ1-1, with 8 bases matching TRBD1. J lost 0 bases, V lost 6 bases, and 6 bases had no gene match. This CDR3 has 15 amino acids. The germline gives CDR1 MNHEY, CDR2 SMNVEV (reference sequence). The CDR3 protein is CASRPRTGMNTEAFF. The CDR3 DNA reads as TGTGCCAGCAGACCTAGGACAGGGATGAACACTGAAGCTTTCTTT.

The sample holds a few counts of this clone. This rearrangement joins TRBV15 to TRBJ2-7; TRBD1 agrees at 10 bases. J lost 3 bases, V lost 1 base, and 3 bases had no gene match. The germline V gene has CDR1 LNHNV and CDR2 YYDKDF (reference sequence). This CDR3 is 15 amino acids long. CDR3 coding DNA: TGTGCCACCAGCAGAGTGGGGACAGGGGACTACGAGCAGTACTTC. Its protein product is CATSRVGTGDYEQYF.